This T cell receptor beta chain was captured in a study of chemoradiotherapy in HPV16-positive cancers (dated by TCRdb to between 2021 and 2022). The study in broad terms: Candidate HPV-specific T-cell clones and common TCR motifs were defined by functional T-cell assays performed on cells from a couple of HPV16-positive patients. The study set out to ask whether T-cell immunity against the HPV oncoproteins E6 and E7 changes over the course of chemoradiotherapy and whether that immunity affects survival. The candidate HPV-specific TCRs and motifs were then tracked in TCR repertoires from 86 patients with HPV-related cancers.

Receptor amplification or capture employed the immunoSEQ multiplex PCR assay. The clones in this table, taken by TCRdb from immuneACCESS, are in-frame only. Not every clone is retained; where verified, under half of the shortfall comes from an unresolved V gene, and the cause of the rest is unknown. The sample records about 8,400 clones, over 75% of which are singletons. More than 3% of the sample is in the top ten clones. The paper's findings and limits, for the study overall: Among HPV16-positive patients, expansion of HPV-responsive T cells during chemoradiotherapy was associated with better recurrence-free survival. The survival association was reported for HPV16-positive patients, and the functional definition of HPV-specific T cells was derived from only a couple of HPV16-positive patients. Expansion of candidate HPV-specific clones and E7-related TCR motifs was observed in the tumor microenvironment during treatment, whereas no such expansion was observed for non-HPV-specific T cells.

Sequences SGHAT (CDR1) and FQDESV (CDR2) are obtained from the germline V gene (reference sequence). V and J are truncated by 7 bases and 2 bases respectively, leaving an intervening sequence of 11 bases. From its cysteine to its phenylalanine, the CDR3 spans 13 amino acids. Here the CDR3 DNA is all that survives: 39 bases in frame from base 1. Repertoires were sampled repeatedly over the course of chemoradiotherapy so that clonal expansion in the tumor microenvironment could be followed. Concerning this clone itself: The clone's antigen remains unknown. No clone much larger than this one lies a single base away; base qualities are absent.

The sequences come from tumor tissue, collected from a patient who underwent chemoradiotherapy. This TCR came from a human donor with HPV-associated anogenital cancer. In this chain, TRBV11-1 is recombined with TRBJ1-2; TRBD1 is perhaps the D gene, given 6 matching bases. CDR3 sequence: CASTGQQNYGYTF. The sequence in DNA is TGTGCCAGCACTGGACAGCAAAACTATGGCTACACCTTC.